The 22 T cell receptor beta chains presented below share a single source sample, sequenced in a study of long-term antiretroviral therapy in people with HIV (dated by TCRdb to the early 2020s). The immunoSEQ hsTCRB v3.0 assay was used at survey level resolution for TRB variable region sequencing. This is the immuneACCESS table as TCRdb keeps it, with only in-frame sequences that have V and J called. A part of the clones is gone; compared with another copy, unresolved V genes explain less than half, and the rest is unexplained. This sample has 30,000 to 40,000 clones in its table, and roughly 80% of those were observed once. The top ten clonotypes cover more than 4.5% of the sample. This material consisted of unsorted PBMCs, taken 1.5 years after starting antiretroviral therapy. These receptors were taken from a man younger than 30 with HIV.

The chain couples TRBV10-3 to TRBJ2-7; 10 positions agree with TRBD1. The germline CDR1 and CDR2 sequences are ENHRY and SYGVKD. J gave up 3 bases and V 6 bases, and 5 bases lay outside the gene matches. The CDR3 is made up of 14 amino acids. The DNA for the CDR3 is TGTGCCATCAGCGAGACAGGGGGCGACTACGAGCAGTACTTC. Encoded protein: CAISETGGDYEQYF.

This chain joins TRBV29-1 and TRBJ2-1; D possibly corresponds to TRBD1 (6 bases). V was clipped by 5 bases and J by 3 bases, with 23 bases between them. The CDR3 is made up of 17 amino acids. Germline CDR1 SQVTM, CDR2 ANQGSEA. This chain's CDR3 is CSVPRSRGRQVYNEQFF. For the CDR3, the DNA is TGCAGCGTTCCTCGAAGTAGGGGCCGACAGGTCTACAATGAGCAGTTCTTC.

The V gene is TRBV5-1, the J gene TRBJ2-7, with D possibly called TRBD1 or TRBD2 (5 bases each). The CDR3 has 15 amino acids. Germline CDR1 SGHRS, CDR2 YFSETQ. V shed 0 bases and J shed 0 bases, with 10 bases lying between them. DNA of the CDR3: TGCGCCAGCAGCTTGGCGGGGCAGAGCTCCTACGAGCAGTACTTC. Amino acid sequence: CASSLAGQSSYEQYF.

The chain couples TRBV10-3 to TRBJ2-5; weak D call: TRBD2 (6 bases). The germline gives CDR1 ENHRY, CDR2 SYGVKD. The V end lost 3 bases, the J end lost 2 bases, and 16 bases lay between the germline ends. CDR3 length: 16 residues. The CDR3 reads CAISDIPGLIQETQYF. The CDR3 coding sequence is TGTGCCATCAGTGATATACCGGGACTGATACAAGAGACCCAGTACTTC.

The rearrangement uses TRBV6-5 and TRBJ1-1; D gene uncertain. Germline V gene lookup returns CDR1 MNHEY and CDR2 SVGAGI. The CDR3 consists of 15 residues. V lost 2 bases and J 5 bases, leaving 15 bases between the germline ends. CDR3 DNA sequence: TGTGCCAGCAGTTACCCGACCCGAATGGGGACTGAAGCTTTCTTT. This codes for CASSYPTRMGTEAFF.

The CDR3 spells CASSLGRGFGQETQYF. CDR3 DNA: TGTGCCAGCAGCTTAGGCCGCGGGTTTGGTCAAGAGACCCAGTACTTC. The chain recombines TRBV13 with TRBJ2-5, with D perhaps matching TRBD2 (5 bases). The CDR3 extends over 16 amino acids. V was shortened by 0 bases and J by 2 bases, with 13 bases between the two germline ends. Germline lookup yields CDR1 PRHDT and CDR2 FYEKMQ (reference sequence).

The chain recombines TRBV7-9 with TRBJ2-2; TRBD2 is a possible D gene (5 bases). Germline loops: CDR1 SEHNR, CDR2 FQNEAQ (reference sequence). There are 14 residues in the CDR3. Deletions cut 5 bases from V and 8 bases from J, with 15 bases between. This CDR3 is CASSDVLVPGELFF. CDR3 coding DNA: TGTGCCAGCAGCGACGTACTAGTCCCGGGGGAGCTGTTTTTT.

The J gene is TRBJ1-5, the V gene TRBV2, with D perhaps matching TRBD1 (6 bases). This CDR3 is built from 13 residues. The germline V and J ends were trimmed by 4 bases and 7 bases, with 11 bases remaining between them. CDR1 SNHLY and CDR2 FYNNEI come from the germline V gene. CDR3 nucleotide sequence: TGTGCCAGCAGTGTAAGGGGGGAACAGCCCCAGCATTTT. Protein: CASSVRGEQPQHF.

The chain uses TRBV5-5 and TRBJ2-1, with D uncertain. V gave up 6 bases and J gave up 5 bases, with 9 bases separating them. This CDR3 contains 12 residues. Per the germline V gene, CDR1 is SGHKS and CDR2 is YYEKEE (reference sequence). In DNA, the CDR3 is TGTGCCAGCAAATCCGGGCACAATGAGCAGTTCTTC. As protein: CASKSGHNEQFF.

J is TRBJ1-1 and V is TRBV5-1; 7 nucleotides align to TRBD1. Germline assignment: CDR1 SGHRS and CDR2 YFSETQ. Unmatched junction bases numbered 5, after V lost 3 bases and J lost 0 bases. The CDR3 is 15 residues long. CDR3 DNA: TGCGCCAGCAGCTGGGCAGGGGGGCTGAACACTGAAGCTTTCTTT. It is translated as CASSWAGGLNTEAFF.

CDR3 in DNA: TGTGCCAGCAGCTTAGCGGTCGGGGGCGATACCGGGGAGCTGTTTTTT. Translating it yields CASSLAVGGDTGELFF. This chain links TRBV7-9 with TRBJ2-2; the D call may be TRBD1 or TRBD2 (6 bases each). V lost 0 bases and J lost 5, with 13 bases in between. The CDR3 is 16 residues long. CDR1 and CDR2 from the germline V gene are SEHNR and FQNEAQ (reference sequence).

V and J are TRBV28 and TRBJ2-2, with D perhaps matching TRBD2 (5 bases). V lost 3 bases to trimming and J lost 2 bases, with 13 bases between them. CDR1 MDHEN and CDR2 SYDVKM come from the germline V gene. The length of the CDR3 is 16 residues. The CDR3: CASSFRLAGNTGELFF. CDR3 bases: TGTGCCAGCAGTTTTCGGCTAGCCGGTAACACCGGGGAGCTGTTTTTT.

The rearrangement joins TRBV5-6 to TRBJ2-7; maybe TRBD2 (6 bases). CDR1 and CDR2 from the germline V gene are SGHDT and YYEEEE. This CDR3 is built from 13 residues. V was shortened by 4 bases and J by 3 bases, with 11 bases between the two germline ends. The CDR3 loop is CASSPGLSYEQYF. DNA for the CDR3: TGTGCCAGCAGCCCGGGACTGAGCTACGAGCAGTACTTC.

This clone was seen only once. The chain links TRBV7-2 to TRBJ2-3; D not resolved. V lost 2 bases to trimming and J lost 1 base, with 7 bases between them. The CDR3 consists of 14 residues. Germline CDR1 reads SGHTA; CDR2 reads FQGNSA. The CDR3 is CASSLTPGTDTQYF. CDR3 nucleotide sequence: TGTGCCAGCAGCTTAACCCCAGGCACAGATACGCAGTATTTT.

This chain uses TRBV5-1 with TRBJ1-5; 9 bases agree with TRBD1. This CDR3 comprises 15 residues. Trimming cost V 3 bases and J 0 bases; bases outside gene matches: 1. Germline V gene data show CDR1 as SGHRS and CDR2 as YFSETQ. This CDR3 is CASSWTGDSNQPQHF. The CDR3 coding sequence is TGCGCCAGCAGCTGGACAGGGGATAGCAATCAGCCCCAGCATTTT.

The chain recombines TRBV5-1 with TRBJ2-2; 8 positions match TRBD2. The germline gives CDR1 SGHRS, CDR2 YFSETQ. V dropped 5 bases and J dropped 1; count of bases not matched to a gene: 10. The CDR3 has 17 amino acids. CDR3 bases: TGCGCCAGCAGTCTGTCCTTAGCGGGGAAGAACACCGGGGAGCTGTTTTTT. Its translation is CASSLSLAGKNTGELFF.

This clone was seen just once. J is TRBJ2-7 and V is TRBV5-1; D is uncertain. The CDR3 totals 13 residues. Trimming removed 0 bases at V and 4 bases at J, with 8 bases between. CDR1 is SGHRS and CDR2 is YFSETQ in the germline V gene. CDR3 sequence: CASSLGPQYEQYF. The CDR3, as DNA: TGCGCCAGCAGCTTGGGGCCGCAGTACGAGCAGTACTTC.

The rearrangement joins TRBV11-3 to TRBJ2-3; TRBD2 agrees at 10 bases. This CDR3 is 15 amino acids long. V shed 4 bases and J 1 base; nucleotides not matched to a gene: 2. In germline, CDR1 is SGHNT, CDR2 YENEEA. The CDR3 loop is CASSSGTSGTDTQYF. The CDR3, as DNA: TGTGCCAGCAGCTCCGGGACTAGCGGCACAGATACGCAGTATTTT.

The chain joins TRBV20-1 to TRBJ1-1; no reliable D call. V was cut by 6 bases and J by 0 bases, with 5 bases left in between. CDR1 and CDR2 (germline): DFQATT, SNEGSKA (reference sequence). The CDR3 has 11 residues. This chain's CDR3 is CSAIMNTEAFF. The CDR3 DNA reads TGCAGTGCGATAATGAACACTGAAGCTTTCTTT.

The table lists this clone with a count of one. The J gene is TRBJ2-7, the V gene TRBV11-2; a weak D match, TRBD2 (5 bases). The ends were cut back, 4 bases at V and 3 bases at J, with 10 bases in the middle. The CDR3 length is 13 residues. The germline gives CDR1 SGHAT, CDR2 FQNNGV. The chain's CDR3 is CASSWTYNYEQYF. DNA of the CDR3: TGTGCCAGCAGCTGGACTTACAACTACGAGCAGTACTTC.

J is TRBJ2-3 and V is TRBV7-9, with 7 bases identical to TRBD1. This CDR3 has 15 amino acids. Germline assignment: CDR1 SEHNR and CDR2 FQNEAQ (reference sequence). The V segment lost 5 bases and the J segment 5 bases; nucleotides outside the gene matches: 10. The CDR3 DNA reads as TGTGCCAGCAGCGTACGACAGGGACGGTTAGATACGCAGTATTTT. Translated, it gives CASSVRQGRLDTQYF.

The chain is built from TRBV5-4 and TRBJ2-7; TRBD1 matches 8 bases. V gave up 4 bases and J gave up 4 bases; unmatched junction bases: 10. Looked up from germline, CDR1 is SGHNT and CDR2 is YYREEE (reference sequence). The CDR3 is made up of 15 amino acids. The CDR3 loop is CASSATGARGYEQYF. DNA for the CDR3: TGTGCCAGCAGCGCGACAGGGGCCCGAGGTTACGAGCAGTACTTC.